The sequence of this T cell receptor (beta chain) was determined in a study of cytomegalovirus exposure and HLA in healthy donors. Study context: Caucasian-associated ancestry cluster membership applied to approximately 80% of a few hundred genotyped donors.

Study-level results: Sequencing likely produced, as an artifact, a cluster of highly shared sequence variants.

With 60 Vbeta and 13 Jbeta primers, the PCR was carried out. In the original workflow: Roughly 11 million of the 80 million or so unique TCR beta chains counted in a later analysis were shared. The table came from immunoSEQ multiplex PCR; TCRdb's copy has only in-frame clones and leaves some out. V and J calls and clone size are those listed in that table; D and trimming were worked out from the DNA. The table lists about 88,000 clones, around four fifths of them singletons, with 4.5% to 6% in the top ten. The CDR3 runs to 15 residues. CDR1 and CDR2 from the germline V gene are SGHAT and FQNNGV. With 6 bases clipped from V and 3 bases from J, the junction kept 8 bases outside the gene matches. This clone was seen only a few times. Its antigen remains unidentified.

This sequence joins TRBV11-2 and TRBJ2-7, with 10 positions matching TRBD1. Sequencing used PBMCs. The clonotype comes from a woman aged 40 to 49 in good health and CMV-seronegative. CDR3 DNA: TGTGCCAGCAGATCCCGGGACAGGGGAATCTACGAGCAGTACTTC. Translated, it gives CASRSRDRGIYEQYF.